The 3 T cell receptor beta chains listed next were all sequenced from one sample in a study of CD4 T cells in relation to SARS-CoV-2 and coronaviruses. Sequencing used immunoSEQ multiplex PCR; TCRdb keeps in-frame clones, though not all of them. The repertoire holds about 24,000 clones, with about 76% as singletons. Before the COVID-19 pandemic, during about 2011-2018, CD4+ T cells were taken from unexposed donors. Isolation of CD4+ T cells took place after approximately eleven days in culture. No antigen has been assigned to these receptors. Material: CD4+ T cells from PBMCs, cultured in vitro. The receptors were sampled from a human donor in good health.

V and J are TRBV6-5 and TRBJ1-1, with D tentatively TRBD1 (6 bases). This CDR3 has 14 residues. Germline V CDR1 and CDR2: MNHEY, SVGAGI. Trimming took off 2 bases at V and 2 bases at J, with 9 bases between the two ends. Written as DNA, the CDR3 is TGTGCCAGCAGTTACAGGGGGGTTAACACTGAAGCTTTCTTT. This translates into CASSYRGVNTEAFF.

The CDR3 region is CAWRGELAGYTF. In DNA, the CDR3 is TGTGCCTGGAGAGGAGAGCTAGCTGGCTACACCTTC. The chain uses TRBV30 and TRBJ1-2; D gene uncertain. Trimming removed 3 bases from V and 7 bases from J, with 12 bases in between. This CDR3 has 12 residues. From germline, CDR1 is GTSNPN and CDR2 SVGIG (reference sequence).

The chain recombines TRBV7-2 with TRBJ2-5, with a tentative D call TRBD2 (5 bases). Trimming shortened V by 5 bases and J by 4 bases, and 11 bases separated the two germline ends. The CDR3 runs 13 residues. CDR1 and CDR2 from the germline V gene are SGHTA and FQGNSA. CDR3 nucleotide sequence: TGTGCCAGCAGCATTCGACGGGGAGAGACCCAGTACTTC. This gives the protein CASSIRRGETQYF.